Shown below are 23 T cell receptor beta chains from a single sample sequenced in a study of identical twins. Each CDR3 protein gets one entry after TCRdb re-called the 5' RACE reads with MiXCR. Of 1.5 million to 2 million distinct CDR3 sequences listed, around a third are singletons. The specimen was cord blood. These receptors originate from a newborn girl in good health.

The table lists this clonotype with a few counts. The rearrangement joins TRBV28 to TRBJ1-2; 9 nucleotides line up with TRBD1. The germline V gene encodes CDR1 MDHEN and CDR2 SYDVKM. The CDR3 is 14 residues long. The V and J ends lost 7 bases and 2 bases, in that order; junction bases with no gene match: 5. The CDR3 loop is CASTLGTGNYGYTF. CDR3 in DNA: TGTGCCAGCACCCTAGGGACAGGGAACTATGGCTACACCTTC.

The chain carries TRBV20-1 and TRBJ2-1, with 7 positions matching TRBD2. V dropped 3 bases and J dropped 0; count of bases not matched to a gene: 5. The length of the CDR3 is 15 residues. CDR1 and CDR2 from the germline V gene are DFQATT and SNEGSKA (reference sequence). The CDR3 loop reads CSASTSVSSYNEQFF. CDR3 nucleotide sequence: TGCAGTGCTAGTACTAGCGTGAGCTCCTACAATGAGCAGTTCTTC.

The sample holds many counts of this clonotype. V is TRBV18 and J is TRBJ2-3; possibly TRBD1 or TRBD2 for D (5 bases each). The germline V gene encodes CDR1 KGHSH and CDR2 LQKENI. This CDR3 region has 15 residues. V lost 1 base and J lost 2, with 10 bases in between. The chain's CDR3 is CASSPQRGITDTQYF. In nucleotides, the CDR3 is TGTGCCAGCTCACCACAACGGGGCATCACAGATACGCAGTATTTT.

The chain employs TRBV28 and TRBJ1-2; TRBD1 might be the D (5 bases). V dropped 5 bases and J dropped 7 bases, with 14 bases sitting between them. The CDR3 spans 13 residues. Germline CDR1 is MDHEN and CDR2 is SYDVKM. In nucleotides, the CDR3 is TGTGCCAGCAGTCCCGGGGGGGTTCGTGGCTACACCTTC. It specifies CASSPGGVRGYTF.

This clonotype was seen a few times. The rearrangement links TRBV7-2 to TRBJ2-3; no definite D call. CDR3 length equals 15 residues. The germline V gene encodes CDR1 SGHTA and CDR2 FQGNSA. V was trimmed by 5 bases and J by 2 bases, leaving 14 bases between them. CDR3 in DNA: TGTGCCAGCAGCCCCCGTTCCCGGTCCACAGATACGCAGTATTTT. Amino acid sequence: CASSPRSRSTDTQYF.

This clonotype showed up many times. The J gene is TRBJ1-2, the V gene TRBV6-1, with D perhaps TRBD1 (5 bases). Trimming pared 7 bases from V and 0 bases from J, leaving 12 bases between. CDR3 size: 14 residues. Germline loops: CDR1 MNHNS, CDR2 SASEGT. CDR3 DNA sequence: TGTGCCAGCAAACCGGCAGGGACTAACTATGGCTACACCTTC. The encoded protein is CASKPAGTNYGYTF.

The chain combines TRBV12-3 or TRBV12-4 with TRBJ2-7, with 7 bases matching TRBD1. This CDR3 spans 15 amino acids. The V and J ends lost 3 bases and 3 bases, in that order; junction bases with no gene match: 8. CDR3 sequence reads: CASSFPGGRDYEQYF. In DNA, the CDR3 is TGTGCCAGCAGTTTTCCAGGGGGTCGGGACTACGAGCAGTACTTC.

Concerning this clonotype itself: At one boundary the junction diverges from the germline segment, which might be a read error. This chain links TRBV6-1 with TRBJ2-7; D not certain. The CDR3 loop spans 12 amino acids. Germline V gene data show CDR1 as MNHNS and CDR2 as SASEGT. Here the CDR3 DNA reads TGTGCCTGCAGTGAGTTCTCCTACGAGCAGTACTTC. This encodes CACSEFSYEQYF.

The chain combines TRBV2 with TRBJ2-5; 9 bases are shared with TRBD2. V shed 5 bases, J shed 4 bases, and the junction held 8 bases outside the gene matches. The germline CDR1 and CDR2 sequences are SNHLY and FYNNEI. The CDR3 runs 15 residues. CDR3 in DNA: TGTGCCAGCAGTCTTATAGCGGGAGTTGGAGAGACCCAGTACTTC. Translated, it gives CASSLIAGVGETQYF.

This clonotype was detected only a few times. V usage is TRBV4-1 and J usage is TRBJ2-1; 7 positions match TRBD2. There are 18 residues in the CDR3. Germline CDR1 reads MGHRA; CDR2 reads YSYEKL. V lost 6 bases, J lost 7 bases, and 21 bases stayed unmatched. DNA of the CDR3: TGCGCCAGCAGTCCCAAGTTTCGGCGGGAGACGGTTTCGAATGAGCAGTTCTTC. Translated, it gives CASSPKFRRETVSNEQFF.

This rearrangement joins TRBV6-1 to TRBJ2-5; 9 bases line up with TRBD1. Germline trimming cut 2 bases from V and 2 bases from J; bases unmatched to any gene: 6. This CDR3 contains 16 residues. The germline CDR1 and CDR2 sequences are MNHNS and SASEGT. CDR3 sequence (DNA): TGTGCCAGCAGTGAATGGGGACAGGGCCTACAAGAGACCCAGTACTTC. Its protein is CASSEWGQGLQETQYF.

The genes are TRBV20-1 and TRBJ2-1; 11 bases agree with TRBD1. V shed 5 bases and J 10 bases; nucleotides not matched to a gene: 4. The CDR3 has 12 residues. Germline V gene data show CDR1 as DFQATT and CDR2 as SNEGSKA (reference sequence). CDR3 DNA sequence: TGCAGTGCTGGACAGGGGGCGAGAGAGCAGTTCTTC. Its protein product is CSAGQGAREQFF.

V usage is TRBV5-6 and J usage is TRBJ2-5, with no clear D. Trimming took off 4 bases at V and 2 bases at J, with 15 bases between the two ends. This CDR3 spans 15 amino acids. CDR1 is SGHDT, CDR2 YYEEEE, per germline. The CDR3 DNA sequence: TGTGCCAGCAGCGCACCACCGGGCGGTCAAGAGACCCAGTACTTC. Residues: CASSAPPGGQETQYF.

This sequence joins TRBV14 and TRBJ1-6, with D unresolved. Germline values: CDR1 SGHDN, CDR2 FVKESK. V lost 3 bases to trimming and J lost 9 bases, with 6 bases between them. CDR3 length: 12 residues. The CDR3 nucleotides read TGTGCCAGCAGCCACAACTCTTCACCCCTCCACTTT. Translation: CASSHNSSPLHF.

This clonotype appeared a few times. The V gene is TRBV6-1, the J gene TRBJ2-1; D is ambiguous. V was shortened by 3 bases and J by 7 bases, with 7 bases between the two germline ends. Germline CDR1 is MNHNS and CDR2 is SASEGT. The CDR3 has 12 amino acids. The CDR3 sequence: CASSEWRNEQFF. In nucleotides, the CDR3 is TGTGCCAGCAGTGAGTGGCGGAATGAGCAGTTCTTC.

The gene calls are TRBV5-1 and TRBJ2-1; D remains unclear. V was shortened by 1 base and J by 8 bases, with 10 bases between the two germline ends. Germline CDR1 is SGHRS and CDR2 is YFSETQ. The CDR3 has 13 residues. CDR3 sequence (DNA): TGCGCCAGCAGCTTGTTTCTATCGGATGAGCAGTTCTTC. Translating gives CASSLFLSDEQFF.

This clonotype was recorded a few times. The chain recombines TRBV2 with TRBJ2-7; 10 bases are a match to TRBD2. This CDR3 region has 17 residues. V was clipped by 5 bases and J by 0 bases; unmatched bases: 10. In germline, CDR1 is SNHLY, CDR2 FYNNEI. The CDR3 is CASSFLAGVSLSYEQYF. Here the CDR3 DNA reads TGTGCCAGCAGTTTTCTAGCGGGGGTCTCCCTCTCCTACGAGCAGTACTTC.

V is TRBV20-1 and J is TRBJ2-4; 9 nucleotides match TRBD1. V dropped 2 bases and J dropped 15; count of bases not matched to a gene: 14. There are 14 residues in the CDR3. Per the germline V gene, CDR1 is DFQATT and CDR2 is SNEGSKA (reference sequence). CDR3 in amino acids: CSARRRDRDYERYF. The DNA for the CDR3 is TGCAGTGCTAGAAGGCGGGACAGGGACTACGAGCGGTACTTC.

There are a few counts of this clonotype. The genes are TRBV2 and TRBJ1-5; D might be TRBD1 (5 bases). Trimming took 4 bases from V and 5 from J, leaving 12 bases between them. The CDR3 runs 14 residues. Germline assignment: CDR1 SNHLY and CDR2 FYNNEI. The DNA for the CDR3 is TGTGCCAGCAGTGCCGGGACGAGGGATCAGCCCCAGCATTTT. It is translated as CASSAGTRDQPQHF.

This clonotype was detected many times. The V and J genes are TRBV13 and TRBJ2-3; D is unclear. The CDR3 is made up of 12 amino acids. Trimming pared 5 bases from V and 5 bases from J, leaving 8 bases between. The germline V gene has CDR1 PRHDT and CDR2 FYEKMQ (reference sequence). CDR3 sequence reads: CASSQRRDTQYF. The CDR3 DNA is TGTGCCAGCAGCCAAAGGAGAGATACGCAGTATTTT. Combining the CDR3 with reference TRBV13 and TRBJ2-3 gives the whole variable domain AAGVIQSPRHLIKEKRETATLKCYPIPRHDTVYWYQQGPGQDPQFLISFYEKMQSDKGSIPDRFSAQQFSDYHSELNMSSLELGDSALYFCASSQRRDTQYFGPGTRLTVL.

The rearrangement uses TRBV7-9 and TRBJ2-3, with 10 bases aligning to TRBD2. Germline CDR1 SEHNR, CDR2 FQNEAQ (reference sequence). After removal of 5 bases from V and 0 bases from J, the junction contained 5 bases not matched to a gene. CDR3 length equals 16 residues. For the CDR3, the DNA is TGTGCCAGCAGCAATGGACTAGCGGCTAGCACAGATACGCAGTATTTT. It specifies CASSNGLAASTDTQYF.

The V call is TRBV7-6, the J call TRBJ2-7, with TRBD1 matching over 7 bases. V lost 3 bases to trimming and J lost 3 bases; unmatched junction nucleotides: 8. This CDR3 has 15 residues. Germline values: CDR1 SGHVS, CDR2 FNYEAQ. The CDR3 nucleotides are TGTGCCAGCAGCTTTTCGGACAGGTACCTCTACGAGCAGTACTTC. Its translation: CASSFSDRYLYEQYF.

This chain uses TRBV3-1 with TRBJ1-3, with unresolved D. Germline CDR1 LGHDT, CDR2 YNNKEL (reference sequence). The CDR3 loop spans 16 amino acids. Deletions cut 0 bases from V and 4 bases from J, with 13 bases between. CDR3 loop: CASSQDRGRLGNTIYF. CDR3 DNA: TGTGCCAGCAGCCAAGATCGAGGCAGGTTGGGAAACACCATATATTTT.